The 20 T cell receptor beta chains listed next were all sequenced from one sample in a study of T cell changes during pregnancy in multiple sclerosis (dated by TCRdb to between 2018 and 2021). Libraries were made using the immunoSEQ multiplex PCR assay. TCRdb took this table from immuneACCESS and kept in-frame rearrangements with V and J called. Such tables lack part of the clones; where checked against another copy, unresolved V genes explain under half of the gap, and the rest is unexplained. A total of tens of thousands of clones appear in this sample, under 95% of them only once. Approximately 1.5% of the sample is taken by the ten largest. The specimen comprised peripheral blood, sampled in the third trimester of pregnancy. These receptors were obtained from a female donor in good health, enrolled as a control in a pregnancy study.

This clone was detected once. The chain has TRBV19 and TRBJ1-1; possibly TRBD1 for D (5 bases). The CDR3 has 15 residues. Germline CDR1 is LNHDA and CDR2 is SQIVND (reference sequence). With 1 base removed from V and 1 base from J, the gap between germline ends came to 10 bases. CDR3 DNA: TGTGCCAGTAGTATAGGGACACCTGGGAACACTGAAGCTTTCTTT. This sequence encodes CASSIGTPGNTEAFF.

This clone was picked up one time. The CDR3 region is CASSEDRGSSGNTIYF. CDR3 in DNA: TGTGCCAGCAGCGAGGACAGGGGTTCCTCTGGAAACACCATATATTTT. This chain uses TRBV14 with TRBJ1-3, with 9 positions matching TRBD1. CDR3 length equals 16 residues. J lost 0 bases, V lost 5 bases, and 5 bases had no gene match. Per germline, CDR1 SGHDN and CDR2 FVKESK.

V and J are TRBV11-2 and TRBJ2-7; TRBD1 aligns across 7 bases. CDR3 length: 15 amino acids. CDR1 and CDR2 (germline): SGHAT, FQNNGV. The ends lost 0 bases at V and 1 base at J; junction bases unmatched: 3. DNA for the CDR3: TGTGCCAGCAGCTTAGATCACAGGGGATCCTACGAGCAGTACTTC. It yields the protein CASSLDHRGSYEQYF.

This clone was seen only once. The chain combines TRBV7-9 with TRBJ2-7; D is possibly TRBD1 (5 bases). CDR3 size: 13 residues. Germline-derived CDR1 and CDR2 are SEHNR and FQNEAQ (reference sequence). Deletions cut 1 base from V and 6 bases from J, with 10 bases between. CDR3 nucleotide sequence: TGTGCCAGCAGCTTAGGAGGCAGGGTCGAGCAGTACTTC. The encoded protein is CASSLGGRVEQYF.

V usage is TRBV12-5 and J usage is TRBJ2-7; 8 bases map to TRBD1. CDR1 LGHNT and CDR2 FRNRAP come from the germline V gene. The V and J ends lost 5 bases and 5 bases, in that order; junction bases with no gene match: 11. There are 15 residues in the CDR3. The CDR3 protein is CASGPGQGRSDEQYF. CDR3 sequence (DNA): TGTGCTAGTGGTCCAGGACAGGGAAGGTCGGACGAGCAGTACTTC.

A single count supports this clone. The CDR3 DNA sequence: TGTGCCACCAGCAGAGATGCAGGGTTCTCCTACGAGCAGTACTTC. This translates into CATSRDAGFSYEQYF. The rearrangement links TRBV15 to TRBJ2-7; D possibly corresponds to TRBD1 (5 bases). The CDR3 totals 15 residues. V shed 0 bases and J shed 0 bases, with 9 bases lying between them. CDR1 and CDR2 (germline): LNHNV, YYDKDF (reference sequence).

This clone was seen only a few times. The rearrangement uses TRBV6-4 and TRBJ1-3; 7 bases are a match to TRBD1. The CDR3 is 14 amino acids. Germline V gives CDR1 MRHNA, CDR2 SNTAGT. Losses at the gene ends were 8 bases for V and 0 bases for J; bases not matched to a gene: 4. CDR3 in amino acids: CASVDRVSGNTIYF. The CDR3 DNA is TGTGCCAGCGTAGACAGGGTCTCTGGAAACACCATATATTTT.

The V gene is TRBV7-9, the J gene TRBJ1-2, with D perhaps matching TRBD1 (6 bases). V was pared by 5 bases and J by 4 bases, with 23 bases between. The CDR3 spans 17 residues. Germline lookup yields CDR1 SEHNR and CDR2 FQNEAQ (reference sequence). Here the CDR3 reads CASSPAGGGQSSYGYTF. In DNA form, the CDR3 reads TGTGCCAGCAGCCCGGCCGGGGGGGGACAAAGTAGCTATGGCTACACCTTC.

The rearrangement links TRBV18 to TRBJ1-1, with TRBD1 as a possible D gene (5 bases). The CDR3 totals 15 residues. Trimming took 2 bases from V and 0 from J, leaving 10 bases between them. Germline lookup yields CDR1 KGHSH and CDR2 LQKENI. The DNA for the CDR3 is TGTGCCAGCTCACCAGACAGTTTCATGAACACTGAAGCTTTCTTT. Its translation is CASSPDSFMNTEAFF.

The chain uses TRBV5-1 and TRBJ1-2; D call uncertain. The CDR3 sequence is 12 residues long. The germline V gene has CDR1 SGHRS and CDR2 YFSETQ. Trimming took off 2 bases at V and 8 bases at J, with 10 bases between the two ends. The chain's CDR3 is CASSFNGGGYTF. CDR3 nucleotide sequence: TGCGCCAGCAGCTTTAACGGCGGAGGCTACACCTTC.

The rearrangement links TRBV2 to TRBJ2-1; TRBD2 matches 11 bases. Germline V lookup: CDR1 SNHLY, CDR2 FYNNEI. With 6 bases clipped from V and 3 bases from J, the junction kept 4 bases outside the gene matches. The CDR3 consists of 15 residues. CDR3 loop: CASSLLAGGYNEQFF. CDR3 in DNA: TGTGCCAGCAGCCTCCTAGCGGGGGGCTACAATGAGCAGTTCTTC. Supplemented by reference TRBV2 and TRBJ2-1, the full variable domain reads EPEVTQTPSHQVTQMGQEVILRCVPISNHLYFYWYRQILGQKVEFLVSFYNNEISEKSEIFDDQFSVERPDGSNFTLKIRSTKLEDSAMYFCASSLLAGGYNEQFFGPGTRLTVL.

J is TRBJ1-3 and V is TRBV7-8; D is unresolved. The CDR3 has 16 residues. V was clipped by 5 bases and J by 0 bases, with 14 bases between them. Per germline, CDR1 SGHVS and CDR2 FQNEAQ. CDR3 sequence reads: CASSPLSEPSGNTIYF. The CDR3 region has the DNA TGTGCCAGCAGCCCCTTAAGCGAACCCTCTGGAAACACCATATATTTT.

J is TRBJ2-3 and V is TRBV12-5; 9 nucleotides agree with TRBD2. The CDR3 consists of 16 residues. Germline CDR1 reads LGHNT; CDR2 reads FRNRAP. With V trimmed by 1 base and J by 0 bases, 2 bases remained unmatched. The CDR3 sequence is CASGLASGASTDTQYF. DNA of the CDR3: TGTGCTAGTGGTTTGGCTAGCGGGGCGAGCACAGATACGCAGTATTTT.

This rearrangement joins TRBV30 to TRBJ2-3; D perhaps matches TRBD1 (6 bases). The germline CDR1 and CDR2 sequences are GTSNPN and SVGIG (reference sequence). V lost 0 bases to trimming and J lost 3 bases, with 13 bases between them. The CDR3 contains 15 residues. The CDR3 bases are TGTGCCTGGAGTGTAGGGGGTTTGAGGACAGATACGCAGTATTTT. It yields the protein CAWSVGGLRTDTQYF.

The rearrangement joins TRBV15 to TRBJ1-3; D is possibly TRBD1 (6 bases). CDR3 size: 16 residues. V was pared by 3 bases and J by 2 bases, with 14 bases between. CDR1 and CDR2 from the germline V gene are LNHNV and YYDKDF (reference sequence). The CDR3 is CATSRNTGSTGNTIYF. The CDR3 DNA reads as TGTGCCACCAGCAGGAATACAGGGTCGACTGGAAACACCATATATTTT.

The J gene is TRBJ1-4, the V gene TRBV6-5; 9 nucleotides agree with TRBD1. V was clipped by 4 bases and J by 7 bases; unmatched bases: 7. This CDR3 is 15 amino acids long. Looked up from germline, CDR1 is MNHEY and CDR2 is SVGAGI. In DNA, the CDR3 is TGTGCCAGCAGTTCCCTACAGGGGGCTGCTGAAAAACTGTTTTTT. Its translation is CASSSLQGAAEKLFF.

This clone was seen a few times. The J gene is TRBJ2-7, the V gene TRBV9, with 7 bases identical to TRBD2. The V gene end was trimmed by 0 bases and the J gene end by 6 bases; junction bases not matched to a gene: 9. The CDR3 covers 15 residues. Looked up from germline, CDR1 is SGDLS and CDR2 is YYNGEE. In nucleotides, the CDR3 is TGTGCCAGCAGCGTAGCTGGACGGGGGGATCCCGAGCAGTACTTC. Translated, it gives CASSVAGRGDPEQYF.

This chain links TRBV7-9 with TRBJ2-3, with 8 bases identical to TRBD2. Germline-derived CDR1 and CDR2 are SEHNR and FQNEAQ (reference sequence). CDR3 length: 13 residues. With 3 bases clipped from V and 12 bases from J, the junction kept 8 bases outside the gene matches. CDR3 in amino acids: CASSLGLEVFQYF. The DNA for the CDR3 is TGTGCCAGCAGCTTGGGACTAGAAGTCTTCCAGTATTTT.

The CDR3 coding sequence is TGTGCCAGCAGCCCCACACAGGGGGTCAACCAGCCCCAGCATTTT. Amino acids: CASSPTQGVNQPQHF. The chain recombines TRBV6-1 with TRBJ1-5; 8 bases are a match to TRBD1. The CDR3 is 15 amino acids. The V gene end was trimmed by 6 bases and the J gene end by 7 bases; junction bases not matched to a gene: 11. From germline, CDR1 is MNHNS and CDR2 SASEGT.

V is TRBV4-2 and J is TRBJ2-5; TRBD2 agrees at 8 bases. The CDR3 is 15 residues long. V was pared by 3 bases and J by 2 bases, with 5 bases of the junction left unmatched. Per germline, CDR1 LGHNA and CDR2 YNFKEQ. CDR3 nucleotide sequence: TGTGCCAGCAGCCAGGGGGGCGGGGGGCAAGAGACCCAGTACTTC. Amino acids: CASSQGGGGQETQYF.